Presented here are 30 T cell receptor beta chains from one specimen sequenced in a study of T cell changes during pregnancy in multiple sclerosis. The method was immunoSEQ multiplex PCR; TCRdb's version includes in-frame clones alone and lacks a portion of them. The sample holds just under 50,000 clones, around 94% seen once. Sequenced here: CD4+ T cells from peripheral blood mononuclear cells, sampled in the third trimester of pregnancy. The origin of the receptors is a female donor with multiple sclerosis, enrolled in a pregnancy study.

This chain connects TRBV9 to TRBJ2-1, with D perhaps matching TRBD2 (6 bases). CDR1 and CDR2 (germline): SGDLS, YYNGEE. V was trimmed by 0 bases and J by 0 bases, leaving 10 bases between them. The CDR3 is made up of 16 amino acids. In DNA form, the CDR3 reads TGTGCCAGCAGCGTAGGCTCGGGGGACTCCTACAATGAGCAGTTCTTC. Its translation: CASSVGSGDSYNEQFF.

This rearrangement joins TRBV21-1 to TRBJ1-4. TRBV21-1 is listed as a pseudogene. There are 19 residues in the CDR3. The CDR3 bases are TGTGCCAGCAGCAAACCGGGGGTCCGTGGGAAGTCTACTAATGAAAAACTGTTTTTT. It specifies CASSKPGVRGKSTNEKLFF.

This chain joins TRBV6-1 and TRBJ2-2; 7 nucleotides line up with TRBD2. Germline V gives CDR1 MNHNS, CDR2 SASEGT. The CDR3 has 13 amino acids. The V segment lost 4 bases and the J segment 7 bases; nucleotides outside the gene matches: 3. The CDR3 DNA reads TGTGCCAGCAGTGGAGAGCGGGGCGGGGAGCTGTTTTTT. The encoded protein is CASSGERGGELFF.

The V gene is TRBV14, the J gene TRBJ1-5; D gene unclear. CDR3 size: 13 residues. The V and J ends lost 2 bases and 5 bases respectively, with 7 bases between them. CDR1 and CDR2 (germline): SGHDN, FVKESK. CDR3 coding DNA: TGTGCCAGCAGCCAATTCGGGGATCAGCCCCAGCATTTT. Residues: CASSQFGDQPQHF. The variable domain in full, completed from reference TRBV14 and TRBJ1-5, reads EAGVTQFPSHSVIEKGQTVTLRCDPISGHDNLYWYRRVMGKEIKFLLHFVKESKQDESGMPNNRFLAERTGGTYSTLKVQPAELEDSGVYFCASSQFGDQPQHFGDGTRLSIL.

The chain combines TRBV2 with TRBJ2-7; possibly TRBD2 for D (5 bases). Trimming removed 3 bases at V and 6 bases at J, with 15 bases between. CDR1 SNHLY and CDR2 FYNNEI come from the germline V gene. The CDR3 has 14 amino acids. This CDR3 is CASSEDGGVFEQYF. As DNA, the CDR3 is TGTGCCAGCAGTGAGGATGGAGGAGTGTTCGAGCAGTACTTC. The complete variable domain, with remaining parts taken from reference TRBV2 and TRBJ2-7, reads EPEVTQTPSHQVTQMGQEVILRCVPISNHLYFYWYRQILGQKVEFLVSFYNNEISEKSEIFDDQFSVERPDGSNFTLKIRSTKLEDSAMYFCASSEDGGVFEQYFGPGTRLTVT.

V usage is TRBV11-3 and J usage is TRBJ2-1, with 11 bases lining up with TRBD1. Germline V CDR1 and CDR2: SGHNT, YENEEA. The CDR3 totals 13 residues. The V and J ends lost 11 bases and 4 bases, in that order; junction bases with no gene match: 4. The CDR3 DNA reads TGTGCCGTCGGGACAGGGGGATACAATGAGCAGTTCTTC. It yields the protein CAVGTGGYNEQFF.

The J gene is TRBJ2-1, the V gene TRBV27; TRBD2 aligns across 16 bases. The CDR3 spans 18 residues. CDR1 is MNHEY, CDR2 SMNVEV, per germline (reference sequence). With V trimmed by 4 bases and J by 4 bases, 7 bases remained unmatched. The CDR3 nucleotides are TGTGCCAGCAGTTCCCCCGGGACTAGCGGGAGGGTATACAATGAGCAGTTCTTC. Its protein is CASSSPGTSGRVYNEQFF.

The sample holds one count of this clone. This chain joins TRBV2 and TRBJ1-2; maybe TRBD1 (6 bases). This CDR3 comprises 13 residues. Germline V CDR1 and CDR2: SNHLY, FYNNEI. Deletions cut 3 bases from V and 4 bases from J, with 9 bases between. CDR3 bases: TGTGCCAGCAGTGAGGGACAACGCTATGGCTACACCTTC. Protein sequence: CASSEGQRYGYTF.

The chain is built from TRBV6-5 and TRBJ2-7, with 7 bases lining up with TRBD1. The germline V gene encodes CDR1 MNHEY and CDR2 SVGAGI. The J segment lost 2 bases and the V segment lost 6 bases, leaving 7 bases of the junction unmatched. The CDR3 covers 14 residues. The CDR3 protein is CASSRPGQTYEQYF. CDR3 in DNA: TGTGCCAGCAGCCGCCCGGGACAGACCTACGAGCAGTACTTC.

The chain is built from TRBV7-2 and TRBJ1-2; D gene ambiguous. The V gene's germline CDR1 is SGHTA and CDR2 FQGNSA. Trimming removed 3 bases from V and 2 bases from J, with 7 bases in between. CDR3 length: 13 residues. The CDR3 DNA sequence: TGTGCCAGCAGCTTGGGCCCCAACTATGGCTACACCTTC. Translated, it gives CASSLGPNYGYTF.

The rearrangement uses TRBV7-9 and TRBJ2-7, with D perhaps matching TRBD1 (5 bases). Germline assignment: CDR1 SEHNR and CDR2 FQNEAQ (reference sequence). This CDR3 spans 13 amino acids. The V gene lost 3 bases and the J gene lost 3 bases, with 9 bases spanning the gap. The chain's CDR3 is CASSFSDSYEQYF. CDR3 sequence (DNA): TGTGCCAGCAGCTTTTCAGACAGCTACGAGCAGTACTTC.

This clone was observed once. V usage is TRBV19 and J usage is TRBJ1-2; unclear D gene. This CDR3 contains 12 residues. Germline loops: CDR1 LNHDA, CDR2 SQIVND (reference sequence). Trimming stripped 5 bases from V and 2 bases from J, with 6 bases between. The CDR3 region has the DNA TGTGCCAGTAGTTCTAGCAACTATGGCTACACCTTC. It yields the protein CASSSSNYGYTF.

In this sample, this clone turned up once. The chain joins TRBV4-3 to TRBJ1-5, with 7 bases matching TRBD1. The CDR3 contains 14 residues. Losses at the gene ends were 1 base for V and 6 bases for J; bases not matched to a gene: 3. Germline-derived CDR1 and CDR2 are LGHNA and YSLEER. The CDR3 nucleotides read TGCGCCAGCAGCCAAGGACAGGGAGGTCAGCCCCAGCATTTT. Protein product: CASSQGQGGQPQHF.

The CDR3: CASSLVAAGVGETQYF. The DNA for the CDR3 is TGTGCCAGCAGCTTAGTGGCTGCGGGGGTTGGGGAGACCCAGTACTTC. The chain uses TRBV7-2 and TRBJ2-5, with 7 bases fitting TRBD2. V was clipped by 1 base and J by 5 bases; unmatched bases: 10. CDR3 length: 16 amino acids. Per the germline V gene, CDR1 is SGHTA and CDR2 is FQGNSA. Full variable domain (missing parts from reference TRBV7-2 and TRBJ2-5): GAGVSQSPSNKVTEKGKDVELRCDPISGHTALYWYRQSLGQGLEFLIYFQGNSAPDKSGLPSDRFSAERTGGSVSTLTIQRTQQEDSAVYLCASSLVAAGVGETQYFGPGTRLLVL.

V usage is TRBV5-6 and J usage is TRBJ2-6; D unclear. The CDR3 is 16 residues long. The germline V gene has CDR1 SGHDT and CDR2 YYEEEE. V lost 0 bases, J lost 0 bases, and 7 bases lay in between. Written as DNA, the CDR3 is TGTGCCAGCAGCTTGGATCGGTTCTCTGGGGCCAACGTCCTGACTTTC. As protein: CASSLDRFSGANVLTF.

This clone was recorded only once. Here the CDR3 reads CASSPNPPSGAVSSTDTQYF. The CDR3 DNA is TGCGCCAGCAGCCCCAACCCCCCCAGCGGGGCCGTCTCTAGCACAGATACGCAGTATTTT. The chain links TRBV4-1 to TRBJ2-3, with 7 nucleotides matching TRBD2. Trimming took 4 bases from V and 0 from J; bases not matched to a gene: 19. Looked up from germline, CDR1 is MGHRA and CDR2 is YSYEKL. This CDR3 contains 20 residues.

The CDR3 here is CASSPFALWDRVNEQFF. CDR3 DNA sequence: TGTGCCAGCAGCCCTTTTGCACTCTGGGACAGGGTCAATGAGCAGTTCTTC. The chain combines TRBV7-2 with TRBJ2-1, with 9 bases fitting TRBD1. The junction had 14 bases not matched to a gene; V was cut back by 5 bases and J by 6 bases. The CDR3 consists of 17 residues. In germline, CDR1 is SGHTA, CDR2 FQGNSA.

CDR3 amino acids: CASTRNANSPLHF. In DNA, the CDR3 is TGTGCCAGTACCAGGAATGCCAATTCACCCCTCCACTTT. This chain connects TRBV19 to TRBJ1-6; D is unresolved. The germline gives CDR1 LNHDA, CDR2 SQIVND (reference sequence). Trimming removed 7 bases from V and 7 bases from J, with 11 bases in between. The CDR3 runs 13 residues. The complete variable domain, with remaining parts taken from reference TRBV19 and TRBJ1-6, reads DGGITQSPKYLFRKEGQNVTLSCEQNLNHDAMYWYRQDPGQGLRLIYYSQIVNDFQKGDIAEGYSVSREKKESFPLTVTSAQKNPTAFYLCASTRNANSPLHFGNGTRLTVT.

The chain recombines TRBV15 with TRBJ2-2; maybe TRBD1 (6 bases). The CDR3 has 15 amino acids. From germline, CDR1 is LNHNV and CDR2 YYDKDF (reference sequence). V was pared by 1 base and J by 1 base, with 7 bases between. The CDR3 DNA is TGTGCCACCAGCAGAGGACAGGTGAACACCGGGGAGCTGTTTTTT. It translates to CATSRGQVNTGELFF.

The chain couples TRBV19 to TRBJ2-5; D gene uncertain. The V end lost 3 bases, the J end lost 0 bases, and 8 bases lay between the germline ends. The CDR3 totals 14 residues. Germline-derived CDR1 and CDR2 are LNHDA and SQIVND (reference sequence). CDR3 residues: CASSIWPNQETQYF. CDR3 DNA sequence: TGTGCCAGTAGTATTTGGCCGAACCAAGAGACCCAGTACTTC.

CDR3 bases: TGTGCCAGCAGCCAAGATCCTGAGACTAGGAACACCGGGGAGCTGTTTTTT. This sequence encodes CASSQDPETRNTGELFF. J is TRBJ2-2 and V is TRBV4-2; TRBD2 might be the D (6 bases). Germline lookup yields CDR1 LGHNA and CDR2 YNFKEQ. V lost 0 bases and J 1 base, leaving 12 bases between the germline ends. The CDR3 length is 17 residues.

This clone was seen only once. The CDR3: CASSHHRLENTEAFF. For the CDR3, the DNA is TGTGCCAGCAGTCATCACAGACTAGAGAACACTGAAGCTTTCTTT. The rearrangement uses TRBV27 and TRBJ1-1; D is uncertain. Germline V gene lookup returns CDR1 MNHEY and CDR2 SMNVEV (reference sequence). CDR3 length: 15 amino acids. V was clipped by 5 bases and J by 1 base, with 14 bases between them.

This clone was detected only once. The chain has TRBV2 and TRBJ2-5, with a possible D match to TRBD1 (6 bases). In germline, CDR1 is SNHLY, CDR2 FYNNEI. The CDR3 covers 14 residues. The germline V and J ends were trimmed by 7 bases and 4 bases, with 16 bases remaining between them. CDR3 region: CASIGQPTGETQYF. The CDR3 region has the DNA TGTGCCAGCATAGGACAGCCAACGGGAGAGACCCAGTACTTC.

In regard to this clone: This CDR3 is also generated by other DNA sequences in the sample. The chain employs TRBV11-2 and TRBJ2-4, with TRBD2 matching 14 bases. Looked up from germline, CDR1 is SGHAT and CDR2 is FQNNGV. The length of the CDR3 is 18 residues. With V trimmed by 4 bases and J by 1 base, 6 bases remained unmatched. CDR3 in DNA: TGTGCCAGCAGCTCGGGACTAGCGGGAGTATCGGCCAAAAACATTCAGTACTTC. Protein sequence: CASSSGLAGVSAKNIQYF.

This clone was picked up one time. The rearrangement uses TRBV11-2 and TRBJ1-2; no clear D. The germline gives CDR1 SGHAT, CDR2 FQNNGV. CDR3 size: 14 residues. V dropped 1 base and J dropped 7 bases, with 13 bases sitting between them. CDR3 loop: CASSLGPGPGGYTF. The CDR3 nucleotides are TGTGCCAGCAGCTTAGGGCCAGGCCCTGGTGGCTACACCTTC.

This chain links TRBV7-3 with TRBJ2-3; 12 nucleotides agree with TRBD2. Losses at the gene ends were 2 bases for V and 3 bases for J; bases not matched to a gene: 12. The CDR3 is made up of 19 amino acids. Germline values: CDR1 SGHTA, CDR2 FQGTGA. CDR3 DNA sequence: TGTGCCAGCAGCTTAGGGTTGGGTATCACTAGCGGGGGGACAGATACGCAGTATTTT. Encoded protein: CASSLGLGITSGGTDTQYF.

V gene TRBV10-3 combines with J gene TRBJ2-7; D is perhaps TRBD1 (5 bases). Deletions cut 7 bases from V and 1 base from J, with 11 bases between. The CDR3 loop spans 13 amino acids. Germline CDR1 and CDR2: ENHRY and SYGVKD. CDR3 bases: TGTGCCATCAAGATACAGGCGTCCTACGAGCAGTACTTC. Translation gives CAIKIQASYEQYF.

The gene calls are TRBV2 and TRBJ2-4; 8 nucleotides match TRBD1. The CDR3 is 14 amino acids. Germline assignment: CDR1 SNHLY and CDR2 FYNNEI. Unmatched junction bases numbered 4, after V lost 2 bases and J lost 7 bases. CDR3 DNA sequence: TGTGCCAGCAGTGAACTTAGACAGGGGAACATTCAGTACTTC. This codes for CASSELRQGNIQYF. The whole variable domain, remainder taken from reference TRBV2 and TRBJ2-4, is EPEVTQTPSHQVTQMGQEVILRCVPISNHLYFYWYRQILGQKVEFLVSFYNNEISEKSEIFDDQFSVERPDGSNFTLKIRSTKLEDSAMYFCASSELRQGNIQYFGAGTRLSVL.

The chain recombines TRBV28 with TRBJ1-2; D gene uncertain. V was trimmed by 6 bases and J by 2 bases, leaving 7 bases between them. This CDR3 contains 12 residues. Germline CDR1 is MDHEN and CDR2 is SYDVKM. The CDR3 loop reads CASSSLNYGYTF. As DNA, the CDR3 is TGTGCCAGCAGCTCCCTCAACTATGGCTACACCTTC.

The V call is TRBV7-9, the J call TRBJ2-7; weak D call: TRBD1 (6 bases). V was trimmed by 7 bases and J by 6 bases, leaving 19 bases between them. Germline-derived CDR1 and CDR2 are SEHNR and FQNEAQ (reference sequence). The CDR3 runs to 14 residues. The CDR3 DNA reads TGTGCCAGCACCCTGGGGGCCAGGGTGAGCGAGCAGTACTTC. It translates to CASTLGARVSEQYF.